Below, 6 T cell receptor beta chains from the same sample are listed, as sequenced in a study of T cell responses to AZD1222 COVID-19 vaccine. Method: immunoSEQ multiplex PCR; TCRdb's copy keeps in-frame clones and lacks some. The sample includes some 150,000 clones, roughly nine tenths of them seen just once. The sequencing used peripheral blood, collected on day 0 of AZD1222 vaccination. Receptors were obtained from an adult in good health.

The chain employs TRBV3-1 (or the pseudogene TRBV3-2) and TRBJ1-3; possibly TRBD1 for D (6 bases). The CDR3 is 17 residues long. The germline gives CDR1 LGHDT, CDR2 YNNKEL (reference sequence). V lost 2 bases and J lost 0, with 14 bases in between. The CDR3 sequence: CASSQPTTGDSGNTIYF. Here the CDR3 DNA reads TGTGCCAGCAGCCAACCGACGACAGGAGACTCTGGAAACACCATATATTTT.

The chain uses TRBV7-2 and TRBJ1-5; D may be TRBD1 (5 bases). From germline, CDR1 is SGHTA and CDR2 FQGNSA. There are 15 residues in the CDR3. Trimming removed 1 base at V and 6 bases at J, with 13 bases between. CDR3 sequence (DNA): TGTGCCAGCAGCTTAGTAAGGGGCGTGGGTCAGCCCCAGCATTTT. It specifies CASSLVRGVGQPQHF.

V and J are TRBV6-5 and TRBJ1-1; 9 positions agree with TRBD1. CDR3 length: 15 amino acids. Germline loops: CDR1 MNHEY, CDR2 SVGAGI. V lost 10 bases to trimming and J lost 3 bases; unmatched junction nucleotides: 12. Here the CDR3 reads CATGDRVIDDTEAFF. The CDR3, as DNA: TGTGCCACCGGGGACAGGGTGATAGATGACACTGAAGCTTTCTTT.

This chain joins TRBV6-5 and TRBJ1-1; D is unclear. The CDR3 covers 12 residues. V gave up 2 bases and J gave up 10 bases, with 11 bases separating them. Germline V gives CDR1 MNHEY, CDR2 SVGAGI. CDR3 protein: CASSYRVPGAFF. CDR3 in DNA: TGTGCCAGCAGTTACCGGGTCCCGGGAGCTTTCTTT.

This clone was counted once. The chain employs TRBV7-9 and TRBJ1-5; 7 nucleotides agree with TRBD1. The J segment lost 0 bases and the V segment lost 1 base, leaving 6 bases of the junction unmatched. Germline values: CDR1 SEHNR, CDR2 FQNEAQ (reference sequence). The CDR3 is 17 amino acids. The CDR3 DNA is TGTGCCAGCAGCTTAGGAGAGACAGGGTATAGCAATCAGCCCCAGCATTTT. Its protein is CASSLGETGYSNQPQHF. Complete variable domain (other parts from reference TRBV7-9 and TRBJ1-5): DTGVSQNPRHKITKRGQNVTFRCDPISEHNRLYWYRQTLGQGPEFLTYFQNEAQLEKSRLLSDRFSAERPKGSFSTLEIQRTEQGDSAMYLCASSLGETGYSNQPQHFGDGTRLSIL.

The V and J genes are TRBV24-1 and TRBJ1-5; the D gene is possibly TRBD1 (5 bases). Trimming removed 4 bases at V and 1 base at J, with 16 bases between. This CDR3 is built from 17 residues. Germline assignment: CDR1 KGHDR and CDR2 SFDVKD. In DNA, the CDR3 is TGTGCCACCAGTGACCCTGCCAGGGACCGGAGCAATCAGCCCCAGCATTTT. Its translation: CATSDPARDRSNQPQHF.